This TCR beta chain originates from a study of cytomegalovirus exposure and HLA in healthy donors. The CDR3 contains 18 residues. The germline V gene has CDR1 LNHNV and CDR2 YYDKDF (reference sequence). J gave up 7 bases and V 5 bases, and 17 bases lay outside the gene matches. PCR employed 60 Vbeta and 13 Jbeta primers. The protocol was immunoSEQ multiplex PCR, while the TCRdb copy is restricted to in-frame clones and leaves out a portion. The table lists about 110,000 clones, about 90% of them singletons. V is TRBV15 and J is TRBJ1-6; TRBD1 matches 7 bases. The sample comprised PBMCs. This TCR was sampled from a man in his forties or fifties in good health and CMV-seronegative. CDR3 sequence: CATSGRDRVFLTNSPLHF. CDR3 bases: TGTGCCACCAGCGGCCGGGACAGAGTTTTCCTGACGAATTCACCCCTCCACTTT. Full variable domain (remainder filled in from reference TRBV15 and TRBJ1-6): DAMVIQNPRYQVTQFGKPVTLSCSQTLNHNVMYWYQQKSSQAPKLLFHYYDKDFNNEADTPDNFQSRRPNTSFCFLDIRSPGLGDTAMYLCATSGRDRVFLTNSPLHFGNGTRLTVT.